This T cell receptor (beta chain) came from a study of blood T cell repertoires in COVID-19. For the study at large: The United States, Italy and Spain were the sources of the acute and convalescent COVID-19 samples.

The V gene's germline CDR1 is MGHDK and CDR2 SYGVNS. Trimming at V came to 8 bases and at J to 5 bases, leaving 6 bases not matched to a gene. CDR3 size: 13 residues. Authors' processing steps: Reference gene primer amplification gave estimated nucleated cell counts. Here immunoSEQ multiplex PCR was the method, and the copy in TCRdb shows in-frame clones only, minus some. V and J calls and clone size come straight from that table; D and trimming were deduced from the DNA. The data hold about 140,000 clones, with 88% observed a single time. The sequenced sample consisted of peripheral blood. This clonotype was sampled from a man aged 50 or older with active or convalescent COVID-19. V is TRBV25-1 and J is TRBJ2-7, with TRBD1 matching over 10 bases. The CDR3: CASSRTGGNEQYF. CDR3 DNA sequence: TGTGCCAGCTCACGGACAGGGGGGAACGAGCAGTACTTC.